One sample yielded the 13 T cell receptor beta chains listed below, sequenced in a study of cytomegalovirus exposure and HLA in healthy donors. Researchers ran the PCR with 60 Vbeta and 13 Jbeta primers. The table came from immunoSEQ multiplex PCR; TCRdb's copy has only in-frame clones and leaves some out. Here the sample spans 90,000 to 150,000 clones, more than 65% being singletons. Input material: PBMCs. These receptors all come from a human donor in good health.

This clone was found a few times. This chain links TRBV28 with TRBJ1-2; a weak D match, TRBD1 (5 bases). CDR1 and CDR2 from the germline V gene are MDHEN and SYDVKM. The V end lost 1 base, the J end lost 8 bases, and 17 bases lay between the germline ends. The CDR3 contains 15 residues. CDR3 loop: CASSLSPQDPSGYTF. Here the CDR3 DNA reads TGTGCCAGCAGTTTATCCCCACAGGATCCCTCCGGCTACACCTTC.

The J gene is TRBJ1-5, the V gene TRBV27, with D perhaps TRBD1 (6 bases). V lost 4 bases, J lost 6 bases, and 13 bases lay in between. The V gene's germline CDR1 is MNHEY and CDR2 SMNVEV (reference sequence). This CDR3 has 14 residues. The CDR3 region is CASSWGGGRQPQHF. CDR3 DNA sequence: TGTGCCAGCAGTTGGGGAGGGGGGCGTCAGCCCCAGCATTTT.

The chain couples TRBV10-3 to TRBJ2-1; 10 nucleotides align to TRBD2. Germline V gene data show CDR1 as ENHRY and CDR2 as SYGVKD. The CDR3 runs to 15 residues. Unmatched junction bases numbered 6, after V lost 4 bases and J lost 6 bases. DNA of the CDR3: TGTGCCATCAGTGGCGAGCTAGCGGGAGCCAATGAGCAGTTCTTC. Translating gives CAISGELAGANEQFF.

This clone was found once. The chain links TRBV25-1 to TRBJ2-7, with D possibly matching TRBD2 (6 bases). Trimming cost V 2 bases and J 5 bases, with 10 bases left between them. CDR3 length: 13 residues. CDR1 is MGHDK, CDR2 SYGVNS, per germline. CDR3: CASSEGGLHEQYF. CDR3 nucleotides: TGTGCCAGCAGTGAAGGGGGACTCCACGAGCAGTACTTC.

The rearrangement links TRBV5-1 to TRBJ1-2, with a tentative D call TRBD1 (5 bases). Between the trimmed V and J ends, which lost 4 bases and 8 bases, there was a span of 18 bases. This CDR3 spans 14 amino acids. Germline loops: CDR1 SGHRS, CDR2 YFSETQ. The CDR3 is CASSPEGLERGYTF. The CDR3 nucleotides are TGCGCCAGCAGCCCGGAGGGACTCGAAAGAGGCTACACCTTC. Variable domain in full (rest from reference TRBV5-1 and TRBJ1-2): KAGVTQTPRYLIKTRGQQVTLSCSPISGHRSVSWYQQTPGQGLQFLFEYFSETQRNKGNFPGRFSGRQFSNSRSEMNVSTLELGDSALYLCASSPEGLERGYTFGSGTRLTVV.

The chain has TRBV11-2 and TRBJ1-5, with D maybe TRBD1 (6 bases). Trimming pared 3 bases from V and 6 bases from J, leaving 12 bases between. Per germline, CDR1 SGHAT and CDR2 FQNNGV. The CDR3 spans 14 residues. CDR3 residues: CASSLTGGGQPQHF. DNA of the CDR3: TGTGCCAGCAGCTTGACAGGCGGGGGTCAGCCCCAGCATTTT.

This chain uses TRBV28 with TRBJ1-5, with D perhaps matching TRBD1 (5 bases). Trimming took 5 bases from V and 11 from J, leaving 13 bases between them. Germline CDR1 MDHEN, CDR2 SYDVKM. The CDR3 is made up of 12 amino acids. The CDR3 reads CASSPSARAQHF. CDR3 sequence (DNA): TGTGCCAGCAGTCCCTCCGCCAGGGCCCAGCATTTT. The whole variable domain, filled in from reference TRBV28 and TRBJ1-5, reads DVKVTQSSRYLVKRTGEKVFLECVQDMDHENMFWYRQDPGLGLRLIYFSYDVKMKEKGDIPEGYSVSREKKERFSLILESASTNQTSMYLCASSPSARAQHFGDGTRLSIL.

A single count supports this clone. The rearrangement links TRBV10-3 to TRBJ1-1; possible D gene TRBD1, 6 bases. Germline lookup yields CDR1 ENHRY and CDR2 SYGVKD. V lost 2 bases and J 0 bases, leaving 10 bases between the germline ends. The CDR3 contains 15 residues. The CDR3 loop reads CAISEATGLNTEAFF. CDR3 sequence (DNA): TGTGCCATCAGTGAGGCGACAGGCCTGAACACTGAAGCTTTCTTT.

The chain combines TRBV14 with TRBJ1-5, with D possibly matching TRBD1 (5 bases). Germline V lookup: CDR1 SGHDN, CDR2 FVKESK. The V end lost 2 bases, the J end lost 10 bases, and 12 bases lay between the germline ends. This CDR3 has 13 residues. CDR3 protein: CASSQNTGYPQHF. CDR3 bases: TGTGCCAGCAGCCAAAACACAGGATACCCCCAGCATTTT.

J is TRBJ2-1 and V is TRBV4-1; 8 bases are a match to TRBD1. CDR3 length equals 17 residues. Per germline, CDR1 MGHRA and CDR2 YSYEKL. Trimming took 4 bases from V and 3 from J; bases not matched to a gene: 11. This CDR3 is CASSPRRGPSGYNEQFF. CDR3 bases: TGCGCCAGCAGCCCACGCAGGGGGCCATCGGGCTACAATGAGCAGTTCTTC.

The chain couples TRBV30 to TRBJ2-5, with D uncertain. Germline loops: CDR1 GTSNPN, CDR2 SVGIG (reference sequence). With 4 bases removed from V and 1 base from J, the gap between germline ends came to 16 bases. The CDR3 length is 15 residues. The CDR3, as DNA: TGTGCCTGGACCCTTGAGAGCGCGAGCCAAGAGACCCAGTACTTC. It yields the protein CAWTLESASQETQYF.

The chain employs TRBV10-3 and TRBJ1-3; TRBD1 agrees at 8 bases. Per germline, CDR1 ENHRY and CDR2 SYGVKD. The CDR3 has 16 amino acids. Germline trimming cut 3 bases from V and 6 bases from J; bases unmatched to any gene: 10. CDR3 nucleotide sequence: TGTGCCATCAGTGACCCGGTGGCAGGGGGCTCAAACACCATATATTTT. Its translation is CAISDPVAGGSNTIYF.

This chain uses TRBV27 with TRBJ2-7, with TRBD2 matching over 10 bases. V dropped 6 bases and J dropped 7; count of bases not matched to a gene: 9. The germline V gene encodes CDR1 MNHEY and CDR2 SMNVEV (reference sequence). This CDR3 region has 14 residues. As DNA, the CDR3 is TGTGCCAGCAGCCGGACTAGCGGCCCCGGGGAGCAGTACTTC. It specifies CASSRTSGPGEQYF.